These T cell receptor beta chains were read from a single sample in a study of blood T cell repertoires in COVID-19. TCRdb keeps only in-frame clones here, not all; method: immunoSEQ multiplex PCR. This sample has 210,000 or so clones; roughly nine tenths occur once, and the top ten carry over 2%. Sequencing used peripheral blood. The receptors were sampled from a woman between 50 and 59 years old with acute or convalescent COVID-19. Each CDR3 is given with its conserved first and last residue. D genes are given only for firm matches. For some rows the clone size is stated as once, few or many, or as a class when expanded; others skip it.

size	D	V	J	CDR3	DNA
NA	NA	TRBV19	TRBJ1-2	CARPIGRCGYTF	TGTGCCAGGCCTATAGGGAGGTGCGGCTACACCTTC
NA	TRBD2	TRBV7-2	TRBJ2-5	CASSSGLAGVGETQYF	TGTGCCAGCAGCTCTGGACTAGCGGGAGTCGGGGAGACCCAGTACTTC
NA	NA	TRBV7-3	TRBJ2-3	CASSRMRTDTQYF	TGTGCCAGCAGCCGCATGCGGACAGATACGCAGTATTTT
NA	NA	TRBV3-1/TRBV3-2	TRBJ2-1	CASSLRQIYNEQFF	TGTGCCAGCAGCCTTAGACAGATATACAATGAGCAGTTCTTC
NA	TRBD1	TRBV7-2	TRBJ2-7	CASSGTGGFHEQYF	TGTGCCAGCAGTGGGACAGGGGGGTTCCACGAGCAGTACTTC
NA	NA	TRBV6-5	TRBJ1-2	CASRTMANYGYTF	TGTGCCAGTCGGACAATGGCTAACTATGGCTACACCTTC
NA	NA	TRBV10-3	TRBJ1-1	CAISERTHTEAFF	TGTGCCATCAGTGAGCGGACACACACTGAAGCTTTCTTT
few	TRBD2	TRBV7-8	TRBJ2-3	CASSLEAGDPTDTQYF	TGTGCCAGCAGCTTAGAAGCGGGGGACCCCACAGATACGCAGTATTTT
NA	NA	TRBV25-1	TRBJ1-1	CASSETGGRTEAFF	TGTGCCAGCAGTGAAACTGGAGGGAGAACTGAAGCTTTTTTT
once	TRBD2	TRBV6-6	TRBJ2-5	CASSLGGVQETQYF	TGTGCCAGCAGTCTTGGGGGGGTCCAAGAGACCCAGTACTTC
once	NA	TRBV19	TRBJ2-3	CASSISGPLTDTQYF	TGTGCCAGTAGTATTAGTGGGCCCCTCACAGATACGCAGTATTTT
NA	NA	TRBV19	TRBJ1-1	CASSIEGGRTEAFF	TGTGCCAGTAGTATAGAAGGGGGAAGGACTGAAGCTTTCTTT
NA	NA	TRBV29-1	TRBJ2-1	CSVVHFQDNEQFF	TGCAGCGTTGTCCACTTCCAGGATAATGAGCAGTTCTTC
NA	TRBD2	TRBV18	TRBJ2-7	CASSPGLADGSYEQYF	TGTGCCAGCTCACCGGGACTAGCGGATGGCTCCTACGAGCAGTACTTC
NA	TRBD2	TRBV7-9	TRBJ2-3	CASSSAPGGRGLQYF	TGTGCCAGCAGCTCCGCCCCGGGCGGGAGAGGGTTGCAGTATTTT
once	TRBD1	TRBV5-1	TRBJ2-7	CASSFFTGQRNSYEQYF	TGCGCCAGCAGCTTTTTTACGGGACAGAGGAATTCCTACGAGCAGTACTTC
NA	NA	TRBV2	TRBJ2-2	CASRRGTSTGELFF	TGTGCCAGCAGGAGGGGGACGAGTACCGGGGAGCTGTTTTTT
NA	NA	TRBV5-4	TRBJ2-2	CASSPGVSENTGELFF	TGTGCCAGCAGCCCGGGGGTGTCGGAGAACACCGGGGAGCTGTTTTTT